The rows below give T cell receptor beta chains drawn from one sample of a study of blood T cell repertoires in COVID-19. Only in-frame clones appear in the TCRdb table, and some are missing; sequencing was by immunoSEQ multiplex PCR. This sample has about 98,000 clones, with about nine tenths found just once. The sequencing sample was made of peripheral blood. The receptors stem from a woman in her forties or fifties with COVID-19, enrolled during active disease. Both conserved end residues are part of each CDR3. D genes are given only for firm matches. The size field is filled for only some rows; it gives once, few, many or a size class.

TRBV30	NA	TRBJ1-1	NA	TGTGCCGTGACTCCCGAGGCTGAAGCTTTCTTT	CAVTPEAEAFF
TRBV30	TRBD1	TRBJ2-7	NA	TGTGCCTGGGGGGGACAGACCTACGAGCAGTACTTC	CAWGGQTYEQYF
TRBV5-6	TRBD2	TRBJ2-1	NA	TGTGCCAGCAGTTCTCGTGGGGCTTGGACTAGCGGGCTGTACAATGAGCAGTTCTTC	CASSSRGAWTSGLYNEQFF
TRBV2	NA	TRBJ1-1	NA	TGTGCCAGCACCTGGGGGACTGCTACTGAAGCTTTCTTT	CASTWGTATEAFF
TRBV13	NA	TRBJ2-4	few	TGTGCCAGCAGCCAAGGCAGGGCGATAGCCAAAAACATTCAGTACTTC	CASSQGRAIAKNIQYF
TRBV19	NA	TRBJ2-2	NA	TGTGCCAGTAGGAACCCGGGGGAGGCGAACACCGGGGAGCTGTTTTTT	CASRNPGEANTGELFF
TRBV11-2	TRBD2	TRBJ2-7	NA	TGTGCCAGCAGCTTAGAGTGGACTAGCGGGGTTAGCTCCTACGAGCAGTACTTC	CASSLEWTSGVSSYEQYF
TRBV6-2/TRBV6-3	TRBD1	TRBJ2-5	NA	TGTGCCAGCAGTCAGGGGACAGGGGGAGAGACCCAGTACTTC	CASSQGTGGETQYF
TRBV15	NA	TRBJ2-7	NA	TGTGCCACCAGCAGAGATACAGGGCCCTACGAGCAGTACTTC	CATSRDTGPYEQYF
TRBV28	NA	TRBJ2-7	NA	TGTGCCAGCAGTTTCAGCTCCTACGAGCAGTACTTC	CASSFSSYEQYF
TRBV3-1/TRBV3-2	NA	TRBJ1-1	NA	TGTGCCAGCAGCCAAGGGGAGGCCCATGGCACTGAAGCTTTCTTT	CASSQGEAHGTEAFF
TRBV6-2/TRBV6-3	NA	TRBJ2-4	NA	TGTGCCAGCAGTTACTCGGTCACGGAACCCCAGGACTTC	CASSYSVTEPQDF
TRBV18	TRBD1	TRBJ1-5	NA	TGTGCCAGCTCACCACTGGGACAGTCCAATCAGCCCCAGCATTTT	CASSPLGQSNQPQHF
TRBV19	NA	TRBJ1-6	NA	TGTGCCAGTAGCAACAAACCTGGACCCCTCCACTTT	CASSNKPGPLHF
TRBV7-8	NA	TRBJ2-7	NA	TGTGCCAGCCAGGGACTCTCCTACGAGCAGTACTTC	CASQGLSYEQYF
TRBV4-1	NA	TRBJ1-6	NA	TGCGCCAGCAGCCAAGAATCTGGTGGCAATTCACCCCTCCACTTT	CASSQESGGNSPLHF
TRBV5-1	NA	TRBJ2-1	NA	TGCGCCAGCAGCTTGGACCTACGTTACGATGAGCAGTTCTTC	CASSLDLRYDEQFF
TRBV7-9	TRBD1	TRBJ2-2	NA	TGTGCCAGCAGTGGGACAGCCACCGGGGAGCTGTTTTTT	CASSGTATGELFF
TRBV30	TRBD1	TRBJ1-3	NA	TGTGCCTGGAGTCGACAGGGGGACGGAAACACCATATATTTT	CAWSRQGDGNTIYF
TRBV5-1	NA	TRBJ1-4	NA	TGCGCCAGCAGCTTCGGGCAGGGGAAGGAAAAACTGTTTTTT	CASSFGQGKEKLFF
TRBV30	TRBD1	TRBJ1-1	NA	TGTGCCTGGGCAAGGACAGGGTTGGGTGAAGCTTTCTTT	CAWARTGLGEAFF
TRBV20-1	TRBD1	TRBJ1-4	NA	TGCAGTGCTGAAGACCGGGACAGGCTGTTTTTT	CSAEDRDRLFF